This T cell receptor beta chain stems from a study of T cell responses to AZD1222 COVID-19 vaccine. Points from the study as a whole: Repertoires were obtained solely post-peak T cell response. Spike-specific TCR depth and breadth grew after two AZD1222 doses.

As to this clone: Its antigen is as yet unknown.

Clones were read by immunoSEQ multiplex PCR, and TCRdb kept only the in-frame ones, dropping some. This table has around 180,000 clones, roughly 91% appearing once. Pooling covered second doses at about 4 or about 12 weeks. This CDR3 spans 12 amino acids. With 5 bases removed from V and 4 bases from J, the gap between germline ends came to 8 bases. CDR1 is SNHLY and CDR2 is FYNNEI in the germline V gene. This clonotype originated in an adult who received the AZD1222 COVID-19 vaccine. Sample: peripheral blood, taken 28 days after the second AZD1222 dose. This chain links TRBV2 with TRBJ1-1; the D gene is possibly TRBD1 (5 bases). The CDR3 sequence: CASSPRATEAFF. In nucleotides, the CDR3 is TGTGCCAGCAGTCCCAGGGCCACTGAAGCTTTCTTT. The full variable domain, completed using reference TRBV2 and TRBJ1-1, is EPEVTQTPSHQVTQMGQEVILRCVPISNHLYFYWYRQILGQKVEFLVSFYNNEISEKSEIFDDQFSVERPDGSNFTLKIRSTKLEDSAMYFCASSPRATEAFFGQGTRLTVV.